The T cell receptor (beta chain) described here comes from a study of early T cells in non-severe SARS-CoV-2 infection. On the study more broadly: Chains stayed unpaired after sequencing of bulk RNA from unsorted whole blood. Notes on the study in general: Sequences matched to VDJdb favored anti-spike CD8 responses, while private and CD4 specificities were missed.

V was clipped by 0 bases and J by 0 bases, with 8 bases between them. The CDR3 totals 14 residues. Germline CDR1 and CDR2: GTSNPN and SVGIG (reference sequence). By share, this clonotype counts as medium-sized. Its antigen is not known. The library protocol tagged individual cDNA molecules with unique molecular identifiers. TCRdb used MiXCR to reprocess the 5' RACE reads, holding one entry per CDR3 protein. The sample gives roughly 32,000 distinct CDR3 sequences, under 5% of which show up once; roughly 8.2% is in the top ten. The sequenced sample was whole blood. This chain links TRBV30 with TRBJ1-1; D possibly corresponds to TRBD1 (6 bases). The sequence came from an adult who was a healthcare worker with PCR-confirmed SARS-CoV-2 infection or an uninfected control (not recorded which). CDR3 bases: TGTGCCTGGAGTGTAGGGGGTCTGAACACTGAAGCTTTCTTT. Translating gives CAWSVGGLNTEAFF.